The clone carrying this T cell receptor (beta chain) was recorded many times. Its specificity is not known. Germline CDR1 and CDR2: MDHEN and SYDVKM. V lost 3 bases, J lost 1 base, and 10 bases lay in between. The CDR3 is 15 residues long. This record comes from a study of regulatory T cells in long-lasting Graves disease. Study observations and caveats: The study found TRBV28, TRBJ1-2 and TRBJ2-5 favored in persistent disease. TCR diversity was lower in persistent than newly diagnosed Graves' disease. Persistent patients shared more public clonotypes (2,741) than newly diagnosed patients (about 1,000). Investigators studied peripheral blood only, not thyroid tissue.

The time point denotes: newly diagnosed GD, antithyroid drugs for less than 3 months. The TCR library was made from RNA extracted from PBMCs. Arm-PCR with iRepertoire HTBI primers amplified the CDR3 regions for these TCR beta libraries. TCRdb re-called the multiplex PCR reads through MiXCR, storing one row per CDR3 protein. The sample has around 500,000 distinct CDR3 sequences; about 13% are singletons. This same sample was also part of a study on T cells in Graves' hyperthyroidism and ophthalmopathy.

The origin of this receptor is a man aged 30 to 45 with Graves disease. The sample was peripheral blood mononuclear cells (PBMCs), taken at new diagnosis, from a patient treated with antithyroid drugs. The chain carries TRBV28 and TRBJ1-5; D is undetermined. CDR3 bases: TGTGCCAGCAGTTTCCAATATAGGAGCAATCAGCCCCAGCATTTT. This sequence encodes CASSFQYRSNQPQHF.